Detailed here is one TCR beta chain. The antigen remains undetermined. CDR1 is MNHEY, CDR2 SVGAGI, per germline. Unmatched junction bases numbered 13, after V lost 5 bases and J lost 7 bases. CDR3 length: 15 amino acids. This sample stems from a study of OX40 agonist ivuxolimab in advanced cancers. The investigators sampled blood at baseline, at cycle 4 day 1, and at cycle 7 day 1. Study outcomes and limitations: Partly responding patients at 0.1-3.0 mg/kg showed some of the smallest clonal expansion. At 0.1 to 3.0 mg/kg, clonal expansion of CD4+ and CD8+ blood T cells had occurred by week 6.

The protocol was immunoSEQ multiplex PCR, while the TCRdb copy is restricted to in-frame clones and leaves out a portion. In the table there are just under 85,000 clones, over 80% of which are singletons. The specimen comprised CD4+ or CD8+ T cells sorted from blood, sampled in a trial of the OX40 agonist ivuxolimab. The rearrangement joins TRBV6-5 to TRBJ1-2, with 7 bases aligning to TRBD1. This receptor was obtained from an adult with an advanced solid tumor such as melanoma, head and neck, liver or kidney cancer. The chain's CDR3 is CASSAAPQGQRGYTF. The CDR3 DNA reads as TGTGCCAGCAGTGCCGCCCCACAGGGGCAACGTGGCTACACCTTC.